The rows below give T cell receptor beta chains drawn from one sample of a study of shared clonotypes between healthy human individuals. Only in-frame clones appear in the TCRdb table, and some are missing; sequencing was by immunoSEQ multiplex PCR. This table has some 2.1 million clones, 85% to 95% appearing once. Sequencing input: naive CD8+ T cells from PBMCs. These receptors were taken from a man between 18 and 35 years old in good health. Some clones in this sample may be carry-over from other donors' samples. The CDR3 runs from the conserved cysteine through the conserved F or W. Fields, in order: V gene, D gene, J gene, CDR3 protein, CDR3 DNA. D genes are given only for firm matches.

V: TRBV5-1; D: -; J: TRBJ2-2; CDR3: CASSLVAGEGTGELFF; DNA: TGCGCCAGCAGCTTGGTTGCAGGGGAGGGCACCGGGGAGCTGTTTTTT
V: TRBV6-1; D: TRBD1; J: TRBJ1-4; CDR3: CASSETGAREKLFF; DNA: TGTGCCAGCAGTGAAACAGGGGCACGAGAAAAACTGTTTTTT
V: TRBV27; D: -; J: TRBJ2-7; CDR3: CASIGGTESSYEQYF; DNA: TGTGCCAGCATAGGGGGAACAGAATCCTCCTACGAGCAGTACTTC
V: TRBV6-6; D: -; J: TRBJ2-3; CDR3: CASSSGGADTQYF; DNA: TGTGCCAGCAGTTCCGGGGGCGCAGATACGCAGTATTTT
V: TRBV5-1; D: -; J: TRBJ2-7; CDR3: CASSLAQDPSEQYF; DNA: TGCGCCAGCAGCTTGGCTCAGGATCCCTCCGAGCAGTACTTC
V: TRBV2; D: -; J: TRBJ2-7; CDR3: CASSDVGGQYF; DNA: TGTGCCAGCAGTGACGTCGGCGGGCAGTACTTC
V: TRBV29-1; D: -; J: TRBJ1-2; CDR3: CSARQTHNYGYTF; DNA: TGCAGCGCACGACAGACACATAACTATGGCTACACCTTC
V: TRBV27; D: -; J: TRBJ1-2; CDR3: CASSFLRDASSYGYTF; DNA: TGTGCCAGCAGTTTCCTTCGGGACGCCTCTAGCTATGGCTACACCTTC
V: TRBV13; D: TRBD1; J: TRBJ1-1; CDR3: CASSSNPGQAPTEAFF; DNA: TGTGCCAGCAGCTCCAACCCGGGACAGGCACCAACTGAAGCTTTCTTT
V: TRBV27; D: TRBD2; J: TRBJ2-7; CDR3: CASSTSGRYFWEQYF; DNA: TGTGCCAGCAGCACGAGCGGGAGATACTTCTGGGAGCAGTACTTC
V: TRBV7-9; D: TRBD2; J: TRBJ2-2; CDR3: CASSLGAGAGELFF; DNA: TGTGCCAGCAGCTTAGGTGCGGGGGCCGGGGAGCTGTTTTTT
V: TRBV19; D: TRBD1; J: TRBJ2-5; CDR3: CASSDATGPGTQYF; DNA: TGTGCCAGTAGTGATGCGACAGGGCCGGGGACCCAGTACTTC
V: TRBV4-1; D: -; J: TRBJ2-7; CDR3: CASSQDVESGPYEQYF; DNA: TGCGCCAGCAGCCAAGATGTCGAAAGCGGACCCTACGAGCAGTACTTC
V: TRBV15; D: TRBD1; J: TRBJ2-3; CDR3: CATSRDRDLTQYF; DNA: TGTGCCACCTCCCGGGACAGGGATCTTACGCAGTATTTT
V: TRBV7-9; D: -; J: TRBJ1-1; CDR3: CASSLAYDRAFF; DNA: TGTGCCAGCAGCTTAGCTTATGATAGAGCTTTCTTT
V: TRBV15; D: TRBD2; J: TRBJ2-3; CDR3: CATSSYREGRTDTQYF; DNA: TGTGCCACCAGCAGCTACCGGGAGGGCCGCACAGATACGCAGTATTTT
V: TRBV27; D: TRBD1; J: TRBJ2-5; CDR3: CASSYRGSMETQYF; DNA: TGTGCCAGCAGTTACAGGGGATCGATGGAGACCCAGTACTTC
V: TRBV28; D: TRBD2; J: TRBJ2-7; CDR3: CASSHGLGYEQYF; DNA: TGTGCCAGCAGTCACGGACTAGGCTACGAGCAGTACTTC
V: TRBV5-8; D: -; J: TRBJ2-3; CDR3: CASSPSQGGTDTQYF; DNA: TGTGCCAGCAGCCCGTCCCAGGGGGGGACAGATACGCAGTATTTT
V: TRBV9; D: TRBD2; J: TRBJ2-3; CDR3: CASSEGFSGRATDTQYF; DNA: TGTGCCAGCAGCGAGGGGTTTAGCGGGAGGGCCACAGATACGCAGTATTTT